This T cell receptor beta chain came from a study of T-cell reconstitution after alpha-beta-depleted transplantation in children. The study's findings and limits: Certain patients had high TCRbeta diversity at day 60, and it came from recipient T cells and thymic progenitors that survived.

Note on this clonotype: Its antigen remains unknown. A much larger clone differs from this one at a single base, so this may be a read error.

Researchers prepared the TCRbeta library using unique molecular identifiers, the study reports. From the PCR reads, TCRdb called clonotypes with MiXCR, one entry per CDR3 protein. This table holds roughly 500,000 distinct CDR3 sequences, more than 9% found once. This specimen consisted of PBMCs, obtained before TCRalphabeta/CD19-depleted stem cell transplant. This receptor was identified in a child aged 2 to 9 with inherited bone marrow failure, due to receive a stem cell transplant.

CDR3 amino acids: CSARDMLTDTQYF. CDR3 DNA: TGCAGTGCTAGAGATATGCTCACAGATACGCAGTATTTT. This chain links TRBV20-1 with TRBJ2-3; D not certain. The germline V gene has CDR1 DFQATT and CDR2 SNEGSKA (reference sequence). The CDR3 sequence is 13 residues long. V shed 0 bases and J shed 2 bases, with 6 bases lying between them.